This T cell receptor (beta chain) originates from a study of T cell responses to AZD1222 COVID-19 vaccine. The CDR3 is 14 residues long. Between the trimmed V and J ends, which lost 5 bases and 2 bases, there was a span of 13 bases. Germline assignment: CDR1 KGHSY and CDR2 FQNENV. Measured with immunoSEQ multiplex PCR; TCRdb has only the in-frame clones, and not every one. This sample has about 54,000 clones, with 65% to 90% found just once. V usage is TRBV16 and J usage is TRBJ2-7, with D possibly TRBD2 on 6 matching bases. The receptor's source is an adult who received the AZD1222 COVID-19 vaccine. The sample was peripheral blood, taken 28 days after the second AZD1222 dose. This chain's CDR3 is CASSWEAGTYEQYF. CDR3 nucleotides: TGTGCCAGCAGCTGGGAGGCAGGGACCTACGAGCAGTACTTC. The variable domain in full, with the rest retrieved from reference TRBV16 and TRBJ2-7, is GEEVAQTPKHLVRGEGQKAKLYCAPIKGHSYVFWYQQVLKNEFKFLISFQNENVFDETGMPKERFSAKCLPNSPCSLEIQATKLEDSAVYFCASSWEAGTYEQYFGPGTRLTVT.